This T cell receptor (beta chain) was recovered during a study of CD8 T cells in Susac syndrome. Notes on the study in general: The study's TCR sequencing and HLA analysis covered a relatively small number of individuals, and the study acknowledged this.

Blood CD8+ and CD4+ T cells underwent high-throughput TCR beta sequencing. It was treatment-naive patients with stable or active relapsing-remitting disease who made up the multiple sclerosis controls. The CDR3 spans 13 residues. Deletions cut 10 bases from V and 7 bases from J, with 19 bases between. This clonotype was observed a single time. Its antigen is not known. A quantity of about 0.5 to 1 ug RNA underwent reverse transcription using random hexamers. An immunoSEQ multiplex PCR amplified TCR beta CDR3 over 54 Vbeta and 13 Jbeta. One entry per CDR3 protein, called by TCRdb with MiXCR from the immunoSEQ multiplex PCR reads. The repertoire consists of 150,000 to 200,000 distinct CDR3 sequences, with 90% to 95% occurring once and the leading ten covering less than 0.2%.

Sequenced: CD8+ T cells from PBMCs. The receptor was isolated from a human donor with multiple sclerosis. This chain joins TRBV12-3 or TRBV12-4 and TRBJ2-5, with D perhaps matching TRBD1 (6 bases). The CDR3 bases are TGTGCCACCAGCGAAGACCAGACAGGGACCCAGTACTTC. It yields the protein CATSEDQTGTQYF.